This TCR beta chain originates from a study of cytomegalovirus exposure and HLA in healthy donors. General study points: Within the data, a cluster of highly shared sequence variants was likely a sequencing artifact. According to the study, around 180 TCR beta chains were cytomegalovirus-associated. In an earlier analysis, in some 500 donors, most V segments appeared productive either ~87% or ~30% of the time.

CDR1 is LNHDA, CDR2 SQIVND, per germline (reference sequence). Trimming cost V 9 bases and J 2 bases; bases outside gene matches: 6. The length of the CDR3 is 14 residues. Each donor was nominally healthy when sampled (though unrecorded immune exposures were likely). The PCR used 60 Vbeta and 13 Jbeta primers. The repertoire was sequenced with immunoSEQ multiplex PCR; TCRdb's copy has only in-frame clones and lacks some. The table includes tens of thousands of clones, over 60% detected once. This clone was observed once. Its specificity is not known. Material for sequencing was PBMCs. The chain combines TRBV19 with TRBJ1-3; TRBD1 aligns across 8 bases. The source is a man aged 30 to 45 in good health and CMV-seronegative. CDR3 in amino acids: CASHQGATGNTIYF. CDR3 DNA sequence: TGTGCCAGCCATCAGGGGGCTACTGGAAACACCATATATTTT.